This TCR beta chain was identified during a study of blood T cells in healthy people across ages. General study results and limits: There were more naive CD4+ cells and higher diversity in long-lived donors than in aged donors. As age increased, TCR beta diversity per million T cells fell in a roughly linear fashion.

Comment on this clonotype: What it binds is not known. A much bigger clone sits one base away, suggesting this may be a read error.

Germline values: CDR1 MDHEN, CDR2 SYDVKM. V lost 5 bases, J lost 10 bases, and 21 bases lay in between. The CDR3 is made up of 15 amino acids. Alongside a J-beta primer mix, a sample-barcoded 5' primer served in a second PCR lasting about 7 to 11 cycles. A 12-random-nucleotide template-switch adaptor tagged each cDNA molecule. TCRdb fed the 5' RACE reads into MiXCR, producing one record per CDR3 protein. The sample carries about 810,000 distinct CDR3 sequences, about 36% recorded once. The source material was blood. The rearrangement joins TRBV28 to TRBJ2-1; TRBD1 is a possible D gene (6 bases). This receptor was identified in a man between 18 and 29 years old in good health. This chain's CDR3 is CASSPPGTSGYEQFF. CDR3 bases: TGTGCCAGCAGTCCTCCCGGGACAAGTGGCTACGAGCAGTTCTTC.